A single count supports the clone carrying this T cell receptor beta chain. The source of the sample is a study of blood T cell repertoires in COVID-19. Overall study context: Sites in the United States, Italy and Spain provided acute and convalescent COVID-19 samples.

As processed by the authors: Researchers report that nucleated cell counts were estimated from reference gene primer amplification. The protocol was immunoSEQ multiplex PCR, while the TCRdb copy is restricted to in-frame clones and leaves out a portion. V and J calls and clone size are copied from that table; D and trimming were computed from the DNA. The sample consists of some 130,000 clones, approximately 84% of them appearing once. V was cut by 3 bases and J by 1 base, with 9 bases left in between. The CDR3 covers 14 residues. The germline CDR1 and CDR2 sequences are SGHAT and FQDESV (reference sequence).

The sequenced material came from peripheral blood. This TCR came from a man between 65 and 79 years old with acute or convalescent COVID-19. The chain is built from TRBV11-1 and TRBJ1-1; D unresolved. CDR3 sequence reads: CASSLGRRNTEAFF. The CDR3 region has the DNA TGTGCCAGCAGCTTGGGCAGACGGAACACTGAAGCTTTCTTT.